This T cell receptor beta chain stems from a study of blood T cell repertoires in COVID-19. Background on the study: Collection of acute and convalescent COVID-19 samples took place in the United States, Italy and Spain.

Participants were aged about 18 to 100 years, lived in 20 to 30 US areas, and enrolled virtually. Cohorts were based on clinical histories the participants reported. Cohort 3 recovered donors had two negative PCRs, clearance, or symptom resolution. The assay was immunoSEQ multiplex PCR, and TCRdb's table has in-frame clones only and misses some. The sample holds approximately 480,000 clones, roughly 87% seen once. With 8 bases removed from V and 2 bases from J, the gap between germline ends came to 13 bases. Germline CDR1 reads SGHRS; CDR2 reads YFSETQ. CDR3 length: 13 amino acids. Sequencing used PBMCs or T cells enriched from blood (not recorded which). The rearrangement joins TRBV5-1 to TRBJ2-5; TRBD2 might be the D (6 bases). The clonotype comes from a woman aged 18 to 35 who had recovered from COVID-19. In DNA, the CDR3 is TGCGCCAGTCGAGGAGGGCTACAAGAGACCCAGTACTTC. This gives the protein CASRGGLQETQYF.